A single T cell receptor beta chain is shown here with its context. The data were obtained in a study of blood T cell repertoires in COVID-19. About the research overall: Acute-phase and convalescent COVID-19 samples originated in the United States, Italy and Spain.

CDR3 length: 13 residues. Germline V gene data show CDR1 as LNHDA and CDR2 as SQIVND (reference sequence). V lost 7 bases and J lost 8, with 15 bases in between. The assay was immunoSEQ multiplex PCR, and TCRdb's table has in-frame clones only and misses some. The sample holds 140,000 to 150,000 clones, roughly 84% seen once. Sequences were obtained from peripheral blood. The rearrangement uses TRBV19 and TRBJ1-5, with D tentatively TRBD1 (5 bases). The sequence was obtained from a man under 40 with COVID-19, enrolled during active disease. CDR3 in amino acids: CASKSGPTKPQHF. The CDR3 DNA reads TGTGCCAGTAAGTCAGGGCCGACAAAGCCCCAGCATTTT.